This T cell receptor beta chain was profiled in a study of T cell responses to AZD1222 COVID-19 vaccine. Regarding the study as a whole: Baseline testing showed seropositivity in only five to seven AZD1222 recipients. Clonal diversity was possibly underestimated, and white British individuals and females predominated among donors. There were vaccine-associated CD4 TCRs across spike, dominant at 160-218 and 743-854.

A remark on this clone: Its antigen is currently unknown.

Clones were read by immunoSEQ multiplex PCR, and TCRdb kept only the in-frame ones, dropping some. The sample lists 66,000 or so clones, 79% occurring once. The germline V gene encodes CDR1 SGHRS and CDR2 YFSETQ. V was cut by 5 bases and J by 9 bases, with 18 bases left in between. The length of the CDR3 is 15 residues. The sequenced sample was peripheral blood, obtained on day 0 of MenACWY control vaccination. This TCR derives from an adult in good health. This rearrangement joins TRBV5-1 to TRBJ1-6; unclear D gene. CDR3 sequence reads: CASRVAENSGSPLHF. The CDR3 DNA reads TGCGCCAGCAGAGTAGCGGAAAACTCAGGTTCACCCCTCCACTTT.